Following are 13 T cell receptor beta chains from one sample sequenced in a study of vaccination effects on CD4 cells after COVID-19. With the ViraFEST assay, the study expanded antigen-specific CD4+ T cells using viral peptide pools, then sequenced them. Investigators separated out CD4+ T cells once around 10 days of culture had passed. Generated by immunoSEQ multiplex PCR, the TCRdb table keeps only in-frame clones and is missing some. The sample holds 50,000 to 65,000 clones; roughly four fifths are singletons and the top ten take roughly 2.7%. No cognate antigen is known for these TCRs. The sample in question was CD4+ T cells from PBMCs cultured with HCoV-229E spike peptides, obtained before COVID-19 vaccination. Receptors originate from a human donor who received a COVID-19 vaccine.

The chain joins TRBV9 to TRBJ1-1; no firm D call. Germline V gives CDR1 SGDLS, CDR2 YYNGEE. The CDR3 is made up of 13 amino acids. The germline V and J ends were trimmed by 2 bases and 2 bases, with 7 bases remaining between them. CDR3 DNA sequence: TGTGCCAGCAGCGTTCAAGCTAACACTGAAGCTTTCTTT. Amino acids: CASSVQANTEAFF.

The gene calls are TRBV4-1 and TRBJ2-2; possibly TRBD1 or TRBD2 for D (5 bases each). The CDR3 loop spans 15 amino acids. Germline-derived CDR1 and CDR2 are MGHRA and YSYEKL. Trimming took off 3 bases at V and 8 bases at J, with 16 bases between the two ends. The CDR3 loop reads CASSQRPNGGGELFF. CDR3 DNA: TGCGCCAGCAGCCAGAGGCCAAATGGGGGAGGGGAGCTGTTTTTT.

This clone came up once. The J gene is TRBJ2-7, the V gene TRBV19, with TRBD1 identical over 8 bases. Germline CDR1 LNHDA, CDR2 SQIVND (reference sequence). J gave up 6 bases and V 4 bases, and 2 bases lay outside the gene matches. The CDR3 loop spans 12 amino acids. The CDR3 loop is CASSTTGGEQYV. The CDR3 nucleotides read TGTGCCAGTAGTACAACAGGGGGCGAGCAGTACGTC.

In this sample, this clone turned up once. Here the CDR3 DNA reads TGTGCCAGCAGCCCGGGCCCCCAGTTCTATGGCTACACCTTC. This sequence encodes CASSPGPQFYGYTF. The chain is built from TRBV7-2 and TRBJ1-2, with D unresolved. Germline values: CDR1 SGHTA, CDR2 FQGNSA. Trimming stripped 5 bases from V and 4 bases from J, with 14 bases between. The CDR3 spans 14 residues.

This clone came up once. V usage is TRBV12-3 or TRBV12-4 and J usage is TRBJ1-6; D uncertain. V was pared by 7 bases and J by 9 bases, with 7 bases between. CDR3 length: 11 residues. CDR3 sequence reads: CASTLGSPLHF. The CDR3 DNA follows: TGTGCCAGCACGTTAGGTTCACCCCTCCACTTT.

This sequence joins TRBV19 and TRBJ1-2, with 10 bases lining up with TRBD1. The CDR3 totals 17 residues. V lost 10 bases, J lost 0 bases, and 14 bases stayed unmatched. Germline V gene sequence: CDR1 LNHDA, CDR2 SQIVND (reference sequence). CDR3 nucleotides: TGTGCCACCCTGAAGCCGGGACAGGGGAGCTCTAACTATGGCTACACCTTC. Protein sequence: CATLKPGQGSSNYGYTF.

As DNA, the CDR3 is TGTGCCAGCAGCTCACAGGGACCGAGTGAGCAGTTCTTC. This translates into CASSSQGPSEQFF. This chain links TRBV7-3 with TRBJ2-1, with a weak D call TRBD1 (6 bases). The germline V and J ends were trimmed by 4 bases and 9 bases, with 13 bases remaining between them. Germline V gene lookup returns CDR1 SGHTA and CDR2 FQGTGA. The CDR3 length is 13 residues.

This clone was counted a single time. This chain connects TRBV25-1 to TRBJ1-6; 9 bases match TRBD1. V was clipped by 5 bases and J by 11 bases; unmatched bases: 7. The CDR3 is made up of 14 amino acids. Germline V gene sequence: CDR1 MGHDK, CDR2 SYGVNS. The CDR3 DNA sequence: TGTGCCAGCAGTAACACAGGGGGCGGGCCACCCCTCCACTTT. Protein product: CASSNTGGGPPLHF.

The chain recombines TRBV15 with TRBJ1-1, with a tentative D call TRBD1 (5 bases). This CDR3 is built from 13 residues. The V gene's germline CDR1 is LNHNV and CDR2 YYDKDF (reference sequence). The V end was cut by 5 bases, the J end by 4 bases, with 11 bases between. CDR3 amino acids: CATSPDGGTEAFF. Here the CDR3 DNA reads TGTGCCACCAGCCCGGATGGGGGCACTGAAGCTTTCTTT.

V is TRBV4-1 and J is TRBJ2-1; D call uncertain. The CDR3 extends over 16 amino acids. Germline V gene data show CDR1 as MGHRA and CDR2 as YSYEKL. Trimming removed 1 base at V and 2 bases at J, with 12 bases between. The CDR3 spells CASSQAEQPPYNEQFF. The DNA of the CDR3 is TGCGCCAGCAGCCAAGCTGAACAGCCCCCCTACAATGAGCAGTTCTTC.

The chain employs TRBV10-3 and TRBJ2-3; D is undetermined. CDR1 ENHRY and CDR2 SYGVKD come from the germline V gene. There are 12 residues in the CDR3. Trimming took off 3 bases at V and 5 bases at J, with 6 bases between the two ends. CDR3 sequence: CAISDRKDTQYF. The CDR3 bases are TGTGCCATCAGTGACAGGAAAGATACGCAGTATTTT.

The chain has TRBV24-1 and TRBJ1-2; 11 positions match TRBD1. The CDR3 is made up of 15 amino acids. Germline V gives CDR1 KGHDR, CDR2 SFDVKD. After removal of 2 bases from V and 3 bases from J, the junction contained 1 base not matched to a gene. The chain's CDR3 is CATSDWGQGDYGYTF. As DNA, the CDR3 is TGTGCCACCAGTGATTGGGGACAGGGGGACTATGGCTACACCTTC.

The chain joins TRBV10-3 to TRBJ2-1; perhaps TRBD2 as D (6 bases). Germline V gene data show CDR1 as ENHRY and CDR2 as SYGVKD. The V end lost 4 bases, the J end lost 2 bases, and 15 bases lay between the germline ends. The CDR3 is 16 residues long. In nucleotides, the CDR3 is TGTGCCATCAGTGGTCCCAATTGGGGGGCCTACAATGAGCAGTTCTTC. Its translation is CAISGPNWGAYNEQFF.